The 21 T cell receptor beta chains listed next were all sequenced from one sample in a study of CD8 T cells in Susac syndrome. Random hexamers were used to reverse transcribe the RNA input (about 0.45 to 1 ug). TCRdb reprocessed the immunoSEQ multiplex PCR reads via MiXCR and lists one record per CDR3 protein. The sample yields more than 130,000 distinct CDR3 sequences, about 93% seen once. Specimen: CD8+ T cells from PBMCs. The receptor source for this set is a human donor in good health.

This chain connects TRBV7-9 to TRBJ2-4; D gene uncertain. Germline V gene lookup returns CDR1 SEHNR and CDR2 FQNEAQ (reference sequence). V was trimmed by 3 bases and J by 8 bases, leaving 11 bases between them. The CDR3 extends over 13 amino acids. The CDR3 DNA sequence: TGTGCCAGCAGCTTTTCTCCCGCAGACATTCAGTACTTC. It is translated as CASSFSPADIQYF.

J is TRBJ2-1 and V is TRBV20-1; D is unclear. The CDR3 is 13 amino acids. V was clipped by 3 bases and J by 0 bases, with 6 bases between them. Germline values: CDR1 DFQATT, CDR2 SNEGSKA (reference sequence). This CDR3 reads CSASGASYNEQFF. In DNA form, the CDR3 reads TGCAGTGCTAGCGGCGCCTCCTACAATGAGCAGTTCTTC.

As DNA, the CDR3 is TGTGCCAGTAGTACCTCTCGAAATGAGCAGTTCTTC. This translates into CASSTSRNEQFF. The chain couples TRBV19 to TRBJ2-1, with D uncertain. V lost 4 bases, J lost 7 bases, and 8 bases lay in between. Germline lookup yields CDR1 LNHDA and CDR2 SQIVND (reference sequence). This CDR3 region has 12 residues.

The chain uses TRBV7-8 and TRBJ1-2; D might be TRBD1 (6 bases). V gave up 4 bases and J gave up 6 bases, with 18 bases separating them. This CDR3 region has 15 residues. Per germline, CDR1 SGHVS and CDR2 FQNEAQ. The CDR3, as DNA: TGTGCCAGCAGCTCAGGAACGGGCAGGGGCGATGGCTACACCTTC. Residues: CASSSGTGRGDGYTF.

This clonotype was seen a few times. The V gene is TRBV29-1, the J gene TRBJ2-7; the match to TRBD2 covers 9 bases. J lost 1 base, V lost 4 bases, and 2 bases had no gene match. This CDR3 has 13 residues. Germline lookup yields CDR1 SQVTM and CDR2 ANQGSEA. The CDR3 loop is CSVVTSGSYEQYF. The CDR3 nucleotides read TGCAGCGTTGTGACTAGCGGTTCCTACGAGCAGTACTTC.

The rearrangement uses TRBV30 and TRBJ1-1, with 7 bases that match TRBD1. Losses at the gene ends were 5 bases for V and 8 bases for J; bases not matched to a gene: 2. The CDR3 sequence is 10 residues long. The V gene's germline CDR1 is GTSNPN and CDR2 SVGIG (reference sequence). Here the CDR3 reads CAWYRGEAFF. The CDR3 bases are TGTGCCTGGTACAGGGGAGAAGCTTTCTTT.

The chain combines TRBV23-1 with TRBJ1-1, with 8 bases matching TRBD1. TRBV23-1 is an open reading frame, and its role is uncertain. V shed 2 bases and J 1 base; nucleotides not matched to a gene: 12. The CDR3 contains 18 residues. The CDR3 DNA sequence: TGCGCCAGCAGTCAAAGCCCCGGACAGGGCTGGAGGAACACTGAAGCTTTCTTT. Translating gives CASSQSPGQGWRNTEAFF.

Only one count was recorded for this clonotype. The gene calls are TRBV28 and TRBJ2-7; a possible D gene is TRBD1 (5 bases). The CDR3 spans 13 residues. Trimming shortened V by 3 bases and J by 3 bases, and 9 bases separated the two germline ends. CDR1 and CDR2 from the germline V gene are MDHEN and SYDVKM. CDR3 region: CASSFQGLYEQYF. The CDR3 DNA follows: TGTGCCAGCAGTTTTCAGGGCCTCTACGAGCAGTACTTC.

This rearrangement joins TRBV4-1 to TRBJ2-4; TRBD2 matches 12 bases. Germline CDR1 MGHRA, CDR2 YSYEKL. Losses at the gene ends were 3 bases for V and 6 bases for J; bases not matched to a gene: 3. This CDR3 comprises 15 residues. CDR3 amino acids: CASSHTSGRTNIQYF. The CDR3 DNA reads TGCGCCAGCAGCCATACTAGCGGGAGGACAAACATTCAGTACTTC.

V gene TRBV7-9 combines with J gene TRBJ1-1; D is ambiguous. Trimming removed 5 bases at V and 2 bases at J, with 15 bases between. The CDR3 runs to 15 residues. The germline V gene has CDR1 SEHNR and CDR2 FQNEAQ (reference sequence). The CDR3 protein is CASSVKMTPNTEAFF. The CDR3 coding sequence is TGTGCCAGCAGCGTCAAGATGACACCTAACACTGAAGCTTTCTTT. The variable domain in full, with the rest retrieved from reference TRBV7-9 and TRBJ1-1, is DTGVSQNPRHKITKRGQNVTFRCDPISEHNRLYWYRQTLGQGPEFLTYFQNEAQLEKSRLLSDRFSAERPKGSFSTLEIQRTEQGDSAMYLCASSVKMTPNTEAFFGQGTRLTVV.

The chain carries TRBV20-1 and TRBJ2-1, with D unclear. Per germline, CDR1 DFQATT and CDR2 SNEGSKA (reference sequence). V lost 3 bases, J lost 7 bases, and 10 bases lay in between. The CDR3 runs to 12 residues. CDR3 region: CSASEVGNEQFF. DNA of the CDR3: TGCAGTGCTAGTGAAGTAGGGAATGAGCAGTTCTTC.

This CDR3 is CASSGTGQIYGYTF. The CDR3 region has the DNA TGTGCCAGCAGTGGGACAGGGCAAATCTATGGCTACACCTTC. This sequence joins TRBV2 and TRBJ1-2; 8 bases line up with TRBD1. Germline assignment: CDR1 SNHLY and CDR2 FYNNEI. The length of the CDR3 is 14 residues. The V segment lost 4 bases and the J segment 4 bases; nucleotides outside the gene matches: 5.

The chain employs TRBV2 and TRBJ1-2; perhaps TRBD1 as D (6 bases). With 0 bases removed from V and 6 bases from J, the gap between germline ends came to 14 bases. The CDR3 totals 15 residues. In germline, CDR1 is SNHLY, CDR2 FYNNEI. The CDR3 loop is CASSEASGQVNGYTF. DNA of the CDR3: TGTGCCAGCAGTGAAGCCTCGGGACAAGTGAATGGCTACACCTTC.

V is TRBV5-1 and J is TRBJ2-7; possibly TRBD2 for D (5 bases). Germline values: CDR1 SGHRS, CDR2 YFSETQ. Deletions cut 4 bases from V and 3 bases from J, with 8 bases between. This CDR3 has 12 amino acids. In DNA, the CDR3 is TGCGCCAGCAGCGGACTCAACTACGAGCAGTACTTC. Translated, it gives CASSGLNYEQYF.

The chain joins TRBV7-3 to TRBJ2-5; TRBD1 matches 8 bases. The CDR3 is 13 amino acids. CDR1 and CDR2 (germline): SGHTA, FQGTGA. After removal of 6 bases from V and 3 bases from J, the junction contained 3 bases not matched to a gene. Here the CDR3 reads CASSKDREETQYF. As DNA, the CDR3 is TGTGCCAGCAGTAAGGACAGGGAAGAGACCCAGTACTTC.

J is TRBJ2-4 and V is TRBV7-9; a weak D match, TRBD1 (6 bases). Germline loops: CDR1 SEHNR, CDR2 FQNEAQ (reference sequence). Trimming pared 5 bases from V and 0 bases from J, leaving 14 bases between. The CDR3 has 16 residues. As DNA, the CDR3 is TGTGCCAGCAGCAGTACAGGGACCTTAGCCAAAAACATTCAGTACTTC. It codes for CASSSTGTLAKNIQYF.

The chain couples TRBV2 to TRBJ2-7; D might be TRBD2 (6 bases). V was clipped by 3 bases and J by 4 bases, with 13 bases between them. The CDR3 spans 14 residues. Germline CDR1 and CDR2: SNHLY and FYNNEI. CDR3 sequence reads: CASSDQGGKYEQYF. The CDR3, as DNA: TGTGCCAGCAGTGACCAGGGAGGAAAGTACGAGCAGTACTTC.

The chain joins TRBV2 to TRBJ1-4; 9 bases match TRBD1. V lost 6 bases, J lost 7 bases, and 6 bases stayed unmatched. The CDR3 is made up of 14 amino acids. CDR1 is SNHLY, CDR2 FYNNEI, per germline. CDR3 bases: TGTGCCAGCAGCGATGACAGGGGGGGTGAAAAACTGTTTTTT. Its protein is CASSDDRGGEKLFF.

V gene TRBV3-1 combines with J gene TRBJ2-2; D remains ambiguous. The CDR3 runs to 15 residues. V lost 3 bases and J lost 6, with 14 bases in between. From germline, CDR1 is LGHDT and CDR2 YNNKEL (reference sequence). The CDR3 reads CASSHGQVLPGELFF. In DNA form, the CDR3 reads TGTGCCAGCAGCCATGGGCAGGTTCTTCCCGGGGAGCTGTTTTTT.

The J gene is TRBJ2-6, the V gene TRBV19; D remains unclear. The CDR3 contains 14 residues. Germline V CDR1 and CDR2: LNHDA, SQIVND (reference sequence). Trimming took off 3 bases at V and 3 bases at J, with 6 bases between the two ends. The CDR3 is CASSMGGGANVLTF. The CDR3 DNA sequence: TGTGCCAGTAGTATGGGCGGTGGGGCCAACGTCCTGACTTTC.

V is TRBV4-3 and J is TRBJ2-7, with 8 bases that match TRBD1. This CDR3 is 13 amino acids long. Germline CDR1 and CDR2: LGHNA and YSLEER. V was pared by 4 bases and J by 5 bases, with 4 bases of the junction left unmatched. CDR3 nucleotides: TGCGCCAGCAGCCTCGACAGGGGCCACGAGCAGTACTTC. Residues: CASSLDRGHEQYF.